This is a list of T cell receptor beta chains from one sample in a study of blood T cell repertoires in COVID-19. The protocol was immunoSEQ multiplex PCR, while the TCRdb copy is restricted to in-frame clones and leaves out a portion. The sample gives roughly 500,000 clones, approximately 90% of which show up once; 1.8% is in the top ten. The sequenced sample was PBMCs or T cells enriched from blood (not recorded which). These TCRs come from a middle-aged woman who had recovered from COVID-19. Both conserved end residues are part of each CDR3. Each record gives: CDR3 protein, CDR3 DNA, J gene, clone size, CDR3 length, D gene, V gene. The D gene is left open where the match is weak. The listing skips clone size in some rows; elsewhere it reads once, few, many or a size class.

CATSDAGTGTSGTGEQFF,TGTGCCACCAGTGACGCTGGGACCGGGACTAGCGGAACGGGTGAGCAGTTCTTC,TRBJ2-1,-,18,TRBD2,TRBV24-1
CASSIGGRGGANVLTF,TGTGCCAGTAGTATAGGGGGGCGTGGAGGGGCCAACGTCCTGACTTTC,TRBJ2-6,-,16,-,TRBV19
CSVEEGADEAFF,TGCAGCGTTGAAGAAGGGGCGGATGAAGCTTTCTTT,TRBJ1-1,-,12,-,TRBV29-1
CASIEFPGQYYGYTF,TGTGCCAGTATCGAATTCCCGGGACAGTACTATGGCTACACCTTC,TRBJ1-2,-,15,TRBD1,TRBV19
CASSQRWGFGAGGVYEQYF,TGCGCCAGCAGCCAAAGATGGGGGTTCGGCGCGGGAGGGGTCTACGAGCAGTACTTC,TRBJ2-7,once,19,TRBD2,TRBV4-1
CASSTRAGQGYGYTF,TGTGCCAGCAGCACTAGAGCGGGACAGGGGTATGGCTACACCTTC,TRBJ1-2,-,15,TRBD1,TRBV9
CASSLAYRVSEKLFF,TGCGCCAGCAGCTTGGCCTATCGGGTATCTGAAAAACTGTTTTTT,TRBJ1-4,once,15,-,TRBV5-1
CASSPGRGYEQYF,TGCGCCAGCAGCCCCGGGAGGGGGTACGAGCAGTACTTC,TRBJ2-7,-,13,TRBD2,TRBV4-1
CASSIQGLETQYF,TGTGCCAGTAGTATCCAGGGGCTCGAGACCCAGTACTTC,TRBJ2-5,-,13,-,TRBV19
CASSRAVWAAADTQYF,TGTGCCAGCAGCCGTGCCGTTTGGGCCGCCGCAGATACGCAGTATTTT,TRBJ2-3,-,16,-,TRBV5-6
CASSESPDRGSEQYF,TGTGCCAGTAGCGAATCACCTGACAGGGGGAGCGAGCAGTACTTC,TRBJ2-7,-,15,TRBD1,TRBV19
CASSFVEGAVETQYF,TGCGCCAGCAGCTTCGTAGAGGGCGCCGTCGAGACCCAGTACTTC,TRBJ2-5,once,15,-,TRBV5-1
CASSRWLAGNWNEQFF,TGTGCCAGCAGCCGCTGGCTAGCGGGAAACTGGAATGAGCAGTTCTTC,TRBJ2-1,-,16,TRBD2,TRBV5-6
CASRPYRGNYGYTF,TGTGCCAGCAGGCCCTACCGGGGGAACTATGGCTACACCTTC,TRBJ1-2,-,14,-,TRBV27
CASSIDLVGSYNEQFF,TGTGCCAGTAGTATAGATCTAGTTGGCTCCTACAATGAGCAGTTCTTC,TRBJ2-1,-,16,-,TRBV19
CAISLSGGSYGYTF,TGTGCCATCAGTCTCTCTGGGGGGAGCTATGGCTACACCTTC,TRBJ1-2,-,14,-,TRBV10-3
CASSQDGSSYEQYF,TGTGCCAGCAGCCAAGACGGGAGCTCCTACGAGCAGTACTTC,TRBJ2-7,-,14,-,TRBV13
CASSRWDYPSGDEQFF,TGTGCCAGCAGCCGGTGGGACTACCCCTCCGGGGATGAGCAGTTCTTC,TRBJ2-1,-,16,TRBD2,TRBV3-1/TRBV3-2
CASRKPGPHTGELFF,TGTGCCAGCAGAAAACCTGGCCCCCACACCGGGGAGCTGTTTTTT,TRBJ2-2,-,15,-,TRBV6-5
CASSPPPGLLTEAFF,TGTGCCAGCTCACCACCTCCGGGACTCCTCACTGAAGCTTTCTTT,TRBJ1-1,once,15,-,TRBV18
CASNRWDSDPGLYTDTQYF,TGTGCCAGCAACCGTTGGGACAGCGACCCGGGACTCTACACAGATACGCAGTATTTT,TRBJ2-3,once,19,-,TRBV2
CASSLSHYTRGNEQFF,TGTGCCAGCAGTTTATCCCATTACACCCGGGGCAATGAGCAGTTCTTC,TRBJ2-1,-,16,-,TRBV27
CASSPVITEAFF,TGTGCCAGCTCACCAGTAATTACTGAAGCTTTCTTT,TRBJ1-1,-,12,-,TRBV18
CASSQETDSQGYTF,TGCGCCAGCAGCCAAGAGACAGACTCCCAAGGCTACACCTTC,TRBJ1-2,few,14,-,TRBV4-3
CASRNPVQGYNEQFF,TGTGCCAGCAGAAATCCCGTGCAGGGTTACAATGAGCAGTTCTTC,TRBJ2-1,-,15,-,TRBV5-4